The 16 T cell receptor beta chains in this list originate from one sample, sequenced in a study of blood T cell repertoires in COVID-19. Profiling relied on immunoSEQ multiplex PCR, and the TCRdb table lists in-frame clones only, not all of them. The sample consists of under 250,000 clones, around four fifths of them appearing once. The specimen was peripheral blood. The receptors derive from a man aged 50-59 years with active or convalescent COVID-19.

CDR3 nucleotides: TGTGCCAGCTCCCCGGCAGGGGGCGGGGTGAGCAATCAGCCCCAGCATTTT. Protein sequence: CASSPAGGGVSNQPQHF. The rearrangement uses TRBV18 and TRBJ1-5, with 8 bases fitting TRBD1. Germline V gene sequence: CDR1 KGHSH, CDR2 LQKENI. J was trimmed by 1 base and V by 6 bases; bases with no gene match: 11. This CDR3 contains 17 residues.

CDR3 nucleotide sequence: TGCGCCAACATTAAGACCATTCAGGGAAGGGCGTATCAGCCCCAGCATTTT. It is translated as CANIKTIQGRAYQPQHF. V and J are TRBV23-1 and TRBJ1-5; a possible D gene is TRBD1 (5 bases). TRBV23-1 is an ORF; its function is uncertain. The V and J ends lost 10 bases and 5 bases respectively, with 27 bases between them. The CDR3 is made up of 17 amino acids.

This clone occurred a few times. The chain joins TRBV2 to TRBJ1-5; 7 positions agree with TRBD1. J gave up 4 bases and V 7 bases, and 7 bases lay outside the gene matches. CDR3 length: 14 amino acids. Looked up from germline, CDR1 is SNHLY and CDR2 is FYNNEI. The CDR3, as DNA: TGTGCCAGCAATCAACAGGGACAGAATCAGCCCCAGCATTTT. As protein: CASNQQGQNQPQHF.

The chain employs TRBV6-5 and TRBJ1-6, with D tentatively TRBD1 (5 bases). Trimming removed 6 bases from V and 14 bases from J, with 17 bases in between. CDR1 MNHEY and CDR2 SVGAGI come from the germline V gene. The CDR3 is 13 residues long. CDR3 DNA: TGTGCCAGCAGCCCGGGACTTAAGTCGGCCCTCCACTTT. It encodes CASSPGLKSALHF.

This clone has at least ten counts. This sequence joins TRBV28 and TRBJ1-4; D is unclear. With 5 bases removed from V and 8 bases from J, the gap between germline ends came to 18 bases. Germline CDR1 MDHEN, CDR2 SYDVKM. There are 15 residues in the CDR3. CDR3 coding DNA: TGTGCCAGCAGTCCTCCTCGGGAAACGGGCGAAAAACTGTTTTTT. Amino acids: CASSPPRETGEKLFF.

This clone occurred once. The chain recombines TRBV10-3 with TRBJ1-1; D might be TRBD1 (6 bases). This CDR3 spans 13 amino acids. The germline V and J ends were trimmed by 2 bases and 3 bases, with 7 bases remaining between them. Germline V CDR1 and CDR2: ENHRY, SYGVKD. The CDR3 protein is CAISERTDTEAFF. In DNA form, the CDR3 reads TGTGCCATCAGTGAGCGGACAGACACTGAAGCTTTCTTT.

V gene TRBV11-2 combines with J gene TRBJ2-1; maybe TRBD2 (7 bases). V was cut by 3 bases and J by 10 bases, with 25 bases left in between. This CDR3 region has 17 residues. From germline, CDR1 is SGHAT and CDR2 FQNNGV. Here the CDR3 reads CASSLLSGGHRNSEQFF. The CDR3 DNA reads TGTGCCAGCAGCTTGCTCTCCGGGGGGCACAGAAATTCCGAGCAGTTCTTC.

The chain has TRBV3-1 (or the pseudogene TRBV3-2) and TRBJ2-1, with TRBD2 matching 12 bases. The CDR3 has 16 residues. Germline CDR1 and CDR2: LGHDT and YNNKEL (reference sequence). Germline trimming cut 2 bases from V and 5 bases from J; bases unmatched to any gene: 4. CDR3 region: CASSQLRTSGNNEQFF. CDR3 in DNA: TGTGCCAGCAGCCAACTAAGGACTAGCGGGAACAATGAGCAGTTCTTC.

J is TRBJ2-1 and V is TRBV15, with no clear D. This CDR3 contains 13 residues. Germline assignment: CDR1 LNHNV and CDR2 YYDKDF (reference sequence). Deletions cut 0 bases from V and 8 bases from J, with 8 bases between. As DNA, the CDR3 is TGTGCCACCAGCAGAGATCTTTTGTATGAGCAGTTCTTC. Protein: CATSRDLLYEQFF.

The chain uses TRBV7-9 and TRBJ1-2; 9 nucleotides line up with TRBD1. Losses at the gene ends were 8 bases for V and 8 bases for J; bases not matched to a gene: 3. The germline V gene has CDR1 SEHNR and CDR2 FQNEAQ (reference sequence). The CDR3 length is 11 residues. CDR3 protein: CASGQGLGYTF. In nucleotides, the CDR3 is TGTGCCAGCGGACAGGGGCTCGGCTACACCTTC.

The sample holds one count of this clone. V is TRBV27 and J is TRBJ2-1, with TRBD1 identical over 10 bases. The CDR3 spans 19 residues. From germline, CDR1 is MNHEY and CDR2 SMNVEV (reference sequence). Unmatched junction bases numbered 15, after V lost 7 bases and J lost 0 bases. CDR3 residues: CASTPSGTGVVSSYNEQFF. DNA of the CDR3: TGTGCCAGCACGCCGTCCGGGACAGGGGTCGTAAGCTCCTACAATGAGCAGTTCTTC.

This chain uses TRBV5-1 with TRBJ2-5; possible D gene TRBD1, 5 bases. The CDR3 is 15 residues long. Per germline, CDR1 SGHRS and CDR2 YFSETQ. The V end was cut by 4 bases, the J end by 0 bases, with 13 bases between. The DNA of the CDR3 is TGCGCCAGCAGCCCTGGTGCAGGGAACCAAGAGACCCAGTACTTC. It codes for CASSPGAGNQETQYF. Based on the CDR3 plus reference TRBV5-1 and TRBJ2-5, the full variable domain is KAGVTQTPRYLIKTRGQQVTLSCSPISGHRSVSWYQQTPGQGLQFLFEYFSETQRNKGNFPGRFSGRQFSNSRSEMNVSTLELGDSALYLCASSPGAGNQETQYFGPGTRLLVL.

The gene calls are TRBV7-6 and TRBJ1-1; D is unclear. V lost 6 bases and J 5 bases, leaving 7 bases between the germline ends. This CDR3 is built from 11 residues. CDR1 and CDR2 (germline): SGHVS, FNYEAQ. The DNA for the CDR3 is TGTGCCAGCAGGACCGGGACTGAAGCTTTCTTT. This encodes CASRTGTEAFF.

The chain recombines TRBV10-3 with TRBJ1-5; D is perhaps TRBD1 (6 bases). CDR1 is ENHRY and CDR2 is SYGVKD in the germline V gene. Trimming removed 4 bases at V and 5 bases at J, with 15 bases between. The CDR3 is 15 residues long. Here the CDR3 reads CAISGEGEGDQPQHF. The CDR3 region has the DNA TGTGCCATCAGTGGAGAAGGTGAGGGGGATCAGCCCCAGCATTTT.

This rearrangement joins TRBV29-1 to TRBJ1-2, with TRBD1 matching over 8 bases. This CDR3 has 12 amino acids. Germline values: CDR1 SQVTM, CDR2 ANQGSEA. The V segment lost 7 bases and the J segment 8 bases; nucleotides outside the gene matches: 9. The CDR3 here is CSGQDRAVGYTF. CDR3 in DNA: TGCAGCGGACAGGACAGGGCAGTCGGCTACACCTTC.

The CDR3 loop is CASSLSPWRAAFF. CDR3 in DNA: TGTGCCAGCAGTTTATCCCCTTGGAGGGCAGCTTTCTTT. The rearrangement joins TRBV27 to TRBJ1-1; D gene uncertain. The CDR3 runs to 13 residues. The germline V gene has CDR1 MNHEY and CDR2 SMNVEV (reference sequence). Between the trimmed V and J ends, which lost 0 bases and 10 bases, there was a span of 12 bases.